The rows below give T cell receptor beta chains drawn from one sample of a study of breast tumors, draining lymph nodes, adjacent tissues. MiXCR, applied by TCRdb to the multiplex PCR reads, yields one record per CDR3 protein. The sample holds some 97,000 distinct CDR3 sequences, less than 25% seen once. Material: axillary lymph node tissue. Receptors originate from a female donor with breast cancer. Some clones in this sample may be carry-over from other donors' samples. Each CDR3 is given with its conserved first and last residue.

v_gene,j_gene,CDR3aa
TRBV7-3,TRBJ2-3,CASSPGLAGGGRDTQYF
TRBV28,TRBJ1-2,CASSVLGENYGYTF
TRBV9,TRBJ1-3,CASSVRAGGGNTIYF
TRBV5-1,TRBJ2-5,CASSSLAGRVQETQYF
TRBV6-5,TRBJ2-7,CASTPWQGDTYEQYF
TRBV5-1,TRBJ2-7,CASRTGPFSYEQYF
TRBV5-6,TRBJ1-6,CASSFRGMGYNSPLHF
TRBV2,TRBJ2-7,CASGGGNSYEQYF
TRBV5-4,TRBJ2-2,CASSSPRQGPTGELFF
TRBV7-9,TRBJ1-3,CASSAEIDSSGNTIYF
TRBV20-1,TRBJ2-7,CSARGAGAEQYF
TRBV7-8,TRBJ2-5,CASSLGDRGETQYF
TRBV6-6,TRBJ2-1,CASSPWDRSEHFF
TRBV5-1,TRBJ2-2,CASRGENTGELFF
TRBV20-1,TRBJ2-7,CSARPAGGAVHEQYF
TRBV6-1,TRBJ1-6,CASSEAADSPLHF
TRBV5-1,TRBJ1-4,CASSLSPSGVREKLFF
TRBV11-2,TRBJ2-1,CASSPYTSDNEQFF
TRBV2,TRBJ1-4,CASSEGRGNEKLFF
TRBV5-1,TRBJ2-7,CASRGLSYEQYF
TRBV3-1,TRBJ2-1,CASSQDVGNEQFF
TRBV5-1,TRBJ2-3,CASSLYGDRTDTQYF
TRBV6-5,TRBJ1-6,CASSLRATYSSYNSPLHF
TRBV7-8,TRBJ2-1,CASRFTGLYNEQFF
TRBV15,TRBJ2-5,CATSRLGPQETQYF
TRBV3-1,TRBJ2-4,CASSQERTVKNIQYF
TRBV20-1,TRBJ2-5,CSASPLAGGQETQYF
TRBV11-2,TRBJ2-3,CASSLRGRTRSTDTQYF
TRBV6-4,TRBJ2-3,CASSDSAGSTDTQYF
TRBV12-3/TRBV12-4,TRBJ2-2,CASNRGGTGELFF
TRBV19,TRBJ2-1,CASSLAGGHNEQFF
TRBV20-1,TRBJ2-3,CSAREASPLDTQYF
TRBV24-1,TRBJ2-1,CATALWDEQFF
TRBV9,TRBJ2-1,CASSVARDREQFF
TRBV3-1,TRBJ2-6,CASSPSLSGTNVLTF
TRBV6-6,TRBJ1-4,CASSLLREKLFF
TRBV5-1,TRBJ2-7,CASSSFVSGRGNEQYF